The next 28 T cell receptor beta chains were all read from a single sample in a study of blood T cell repertoires in COVID-19. The assay was immunoSEQ multiplex PCR, and TCRdb's table has in-frame clones only and misses some. Of 95,000 to 150,000 clones in the sample, roughly four fifths were seen once. The sequencing sample was made of peripheral blood. All receptors come from a man between 25 and 39 years old with COVID-19, enrolled during active disease.

Only one count was recorded for this clone. The V and J genes are TRBV19 and TRBJ1-1; the match to TRBD1 covers 9 bases. This CDR3 has 13 amino acids. J was trimmed by 3 bases and V by 7 bases; bases with no gene match: 3. CDR1 and CDR2 from the germline V gene are LNHDA and SQIVND (reference sequence). CDR3 sequence: CASIDRGYTEAFF. CDR3 nucleotides: TGTGCCAGTATCGACAGGGGGTACACTGAAGCTTTCTTT. Complete variable domain (other parts from reference TRBV19 and TRBJ1-1): DGGITQSPKYLFRKEGQNVTLSCEQNLNHDAMYWYRQDPGQGLRLIYYSQIVNDFQKGDIAEGYSVSREKKESFPLTVTSAQKNPTAFYLCASIDRGYTEAFFGQGTRLTVV.

This clone was seen only once. The chain joins TRBV28 to TRBJ2-7, with 9 bases matching TRBD2. Per germline, CDR1 MDHEN and CDR2 SYDVKM. This CDR3 has 15 amino acids. Germline trimming cut 0 bases from V and 3 bases from J; bases unmatched to any gene: 3. CDR3 in amino acids: CASSLWTSGIYEQYF. The CDR3 DNA reads as TGTGCCAGCAGTTTATGGACTAGCGGAATCTACGAGCAGTACTTC.

The chain links TRBV4-1 to TRBJ2-7, with 11 bases lining up with TRBD2. Germline CDR1 MGHRA, CDR2 YSYEKL. V lost 1 base, J lost 3 bases, and 2 bases stayed unmatched. The CDR3 length is 15 residues. The CDR3 DNA follows: TGCGCCAGCAGCCAAGGGACTAGCGGGCGCTACGAGCAGTACTTC. It translates to CASSQGTSGRYEQYF.

This CDR3 is CASSLSGGGVSYNEQFF. The CDR3 region has the DNA TGTGCCAGCAGCTTAAGCGGAGGAGGGGTCTCCTACAATGAGCAGTTCTTC. The rearrangement links TRBV11-2 to TRBJ2-1; perhaps TRBD2 as D (6 bases). CDR3 length: 17 residues. V lost 2 bases and J 0 bases, leaving 14 bases between the germline ends. Germline V gene data show CDR1 as SGHAT and CDR2 as FQNNGV.

The V and J genes are TRBV25-1 and TRBJ1-2; D is possibly TRBD1 (6 bases). V lost 3 bases to trimming and J lost 3 bases, with 11 bases between them. CDR1 and CDR2 from the germline V gene are MGHDK and SYGVNS. The CDR3 has 14 residues. The CDR3 region has the DNA TGTGCCAGCAGTGACCGACAGGCCCACTATGGCTACACCTTC. Encoded protein: CASSDRQAHYGYTF.

V is TRBV21-1 and J is TRBJ2-3; TRBD1 is the table's D call and was not checked against the DNA. TRBV21-1 is tagged as a pseudogene. The CDR3 consists of 18 residues. The CDR3 nucleotides read TGTGCCAGCAGCAAAGAGAGAAGACAGGGTCGGAGTAGAGATACGCAGTATTTT. The encoded protein is CASSKERRQGRSRDTQYF.

The genes are TRBV19 and TRBJ1-1; D not certain. In germline, CDR1 is LNHDA, CDR2 SQIVND (reference sequence). The CDR3 has 13 amino acids. V was clipped by 11 bases and J by 5 bases, with 18 bases between them. The CDR3 here is CAGSPEGGTEAFF. The CDR3 DNA follows: TGTGCCGGATCCCCGGAGGGAGGAACTGAAGCTTTCTTT.

The V call is TRBV7-2, the J call TRBJ2-5; weak D call: TRBD1 (6 bases). Germline CDR1 reads SGHTA; CDR2 reads FQGNSA. V was clipped by 1 base and J by 4 bases, with 13 bases between them. This CDR3 has 15 residues. CDR3 sequence reads: CASSLVSGAGETQYF. CDR3 bases: TGTGCCAGCAGCTTAGTATCAGGGGCTGGAGAGACCCAGTACTTC.

The rearrangement joins TRBV13 to TRBJ1-1; 7 bases map to TRBD1. The germline CDR1 and CDR2 sequences are PRHDT and FYEKMQ (reference sequence). Trimming at V came to 4 bases and at J to 8 bases, leaving 10 bases not matched to a gene. The CDR3 is 14 amino acids. This chain's CDR3 is CASSYVPRTGEAFF. CDR3 sequence (DNA): TGTGCCAGCAGCTACGTCCCGCGGACAGGCGAAGCTTTCTTT.

The CDR3 DNA reads as TGTGCCAGCAGCCCAGGATCACGATGGGACACTGAAGCTTTCTTT. Translated: CASSPGSRWDTEAFF. The gene calls are TRBV21-1 and TRBJ1-1; TRBD1 reflects the table's D call only, with no check against the DNA. TRBV21-1 is termed a pseudogene. The CDR3 consists of 15 residues.

The chain uses TRBV28 and TRBJ1-3, with a possible D match to TRBD1 (6 bases). The CDR3 sequence is 18 residues long. The V gene's germline CDR1 is MDHEN and CDR2 SYDVKM. The germline V and J ends were trimmed by 6 bases and 1 base, with 22 bases remaining between them. The CDR3 spells CASSQGQLTFISGNTIYF. The CDR3 nucleotides read TGTGCCAGCAGCCAAGGACAGCTCACATTTATTTCTGGAAACACCATATATTTT.

The chain uses TRBV28 and TRBJ1-1; tentative D call: TRBD1 (5 bases). There are 15 residues in the CDR3. Deletions cut 7 bases from V and 0 bases from J, with 15 bases between. Germline CDR1 is MDHEN and CDR2 is SYDVKM. The CDR3 DNA follows: TGTGCCAGCACCCCGGGGGGGGTCGTGAACACTGAAGCTTTCTTT. This sequence encodes CASTPGGVVNTEAFF.

DNA for the CDR3: TGTGCCAGCAGCGCCCTCACAGGGGGCGCCCCCTACGAGCAGTACTTC. Translating gives CASSALTGGAPYEQYF. The J gene is TRBJ2-7, the V gene TRBV11-2, with 9 bases lining up with TRBD1. This CDR3 contains 16 residues. Germline CDR1 reads SGHAT; CDR2 reads FQNNGV. V lost 5 bases, J lost 2 bases, and 10 bases stayed unmatched.

The V gene is TRBV11-2, the J gene TRBJ2-7; a weak D match, TRBD1 (9 bases). CDR3 length: 17 residues. Per germline, CDR1 SGHAT and CDR2 FQNNGV. With 6 bases removed from V and 2 bases from J, the gap between germline ends came to 23 bases. The CDR3 region is CASRLNSGTGYTYEQYF. DNA for the CDR3: TGTGCCAGCAGGTTAAATAGCGGGACAGGGTACACCTACGAGCAGTACTTC. Variable domain in full (rest from reference TRBV11-2 and TRBJ2-7): EAGVAQSPRYKIIEKRQSVAFWCNPISGHATLYWYQQILGQGPKLLIQFQNNGVVDDSQLPKDRFSAERLKGVDSTLKIQPAKLEDSAVYLCASRLNSGTGYTYEQYFGPGTRLTVT.

V gene TRBV5-8 combines with J gene TRBJ2-7, with 8 bases lining up with TRBD2. The V gene's germline CDR1 is SGHTS and CDR2 YDEGEE. Germline trimming cut 0 bases from V and 7 bases from J; bases unmatched to any gene: 12. This CDR3 region has 16 residues. As DNA, the CDR3 is TGTGCCAGCAGCTTGGAGCTTAGCGGGAATTTGGGGGAGCAGTACTTC. Translated: CASSLELSGNLGEQYF.

This rearrangement joins TRBV19 to TRBJ1-2; D is uncertain. Per germline, CDR1 LNHDA and CDR2 SQIVND (reference sequence). V was cut by 5 bases and J by 6 bases, with 19 bases left in between. The CDR3 consists of 15 residues. CDR3 residues: CASSPSHSPLDGYTF. CDR3 bases: TGTGCCAGTAGTCCTAGTCATTCCCCCCTCGATGGCTACACCTTC. Together with reference TRBV19 and TRBJ1-2, the CDR3 gives the full variable domain: DGGITQSPKYLFRKEGQNVTLSCEQNLNHDAMYWYRQDPGQGLRLIYYSQIVNDFQKGDIAEGYSVSREKKESFPLTVTSAQKNPTAFYLCASSPSHSPLDGYTFGSGTRLTVV.

The chain recombines TRBV5-6 with TRBJ1-1; 7 positions agree with TRBD1. This CDR3 region has 16 residues. Trimming cost V 4 bases and J 1 base; bases outside gene matches: 10. Germline CDR1 is SGHDT and CDR2 is YYEEEE. In DNA, the CDR3 is TGTGCCAGCAGCAGAGACAGGGTAAGTCGGAACACTGAAGCTTTCTTT. This codes for CASSRDRVSRNTEAFF.

At least ten counts were recorded for this clone. This chain connects TRBV18 to TRBJ1-1; D is uncertain. The V end lost 4 bases, the J end lost 1 base, and 10 bases lay between the germline ends. This CDR3 is 14 amino acids long. CDR1 KGHSH and CDR2 LQKENI come from the germline V gene. CDR3 sequence: CASSRSGANTEAFF. Here the CDR3 DNA reads TGTGCCAGCTCACGGTCGGGAGCGAACACTGAAGCTTTCTTT.

V gene TRBV29-1 combines with J gene TRBJ1-1; no definite D call. The CDR3 extends over 11 amino acids. Germline CDR1 SQVTM, CDR2 ANQGSEA. Trimming shortened V by 2 bases and J by 5 bases, and 6 bases separated the two germline ends. The CDR3 coding sequence is TGCAGCGTTGAATCGGGGACTGAAGCTTTCTTT. This translates into CSVESGTEAFF. The full variable domain, completed using reference TRBV29-1 and TRBJ1-1, is SAVISQKPSRDICQRGTSLTIQCQVDSQVTMMFWYRQQPGQSLTLIATANQGSEATYESGFVIDKFPISRPNLTFSTLTVSNMSPEDSSIYLCSVESGTEAFFGQGTRLTVV.

The V gene is TRBV10-3, the J gene TRBJ1-1; 7 bases fit TRBD1. CDR1 is ENHRY, CDR2 SYGVKD, per germline. V lost 0 bases and J lost 1; bases outside the gene matches: 2. The CDR3 loop spans 15 amino acids. The CDR3 sequence: CAISESRTGNTEAFF. CDR3 sequence (DNA): TGTGCCATCAGTGAGTCGAGGACAGGGAACACTGAAGCTTTCTTT.

The chain is built from TRBV12-3 or TRBV12-4 and TRBJ1-3; TRBD1 is a possible D gene (5 bases). The germline V and J ends were trimmed by 11 bases and 1 base, with 9 bases remaining between them. This CDR3 is 12 amino acids long. The CDR3 is CAGGGSGNTIYF. The CDR3 DNA is TGTGCCGGCGGGGGGTCTGGAAACACCATATATTTT.

This sequence joins TRBV2 and TRBJ1-1; D not certain. V lost 3 bases and J 1 base, leaving 3 bases between the germline ends. Germline values: CDR1 SNHLY, CDR2 FYNNEI. The CDR3 is made up of 12 amino acids. The CDR3 here is CASSDKNTEAFF. The DNA for the CDR3 is TGTGCCAGCAGTGACAAGAACACTGAAGCTTTCTTT. The full variable domain, its missing parts supplied by reference TRBV2 and TRBJ1-1, is EPEVTQTPSHQVTQMGQEVILRCVPISNHLYFYWYRQILGQKVEFLVSFYNNEISEKSEIFDDQFSVERPDGSNFTLKIRSTKLEDSAMYFCASSDKNTEAFFGQGTRLTVV.

As regards this clone: A much larger clone lies one base from this, so it may be a read error. The chain joins TRBV7-6 to TRBJ1-6; D gene uncertain. The germline CDR1 and CDR2 sequences are SGHVS and FNYEAQ. The CDR3 sequence is 15 residues long. V was shortened by 1 base and J by 0 bases, with 4 bases between the two germline ends. This chain's CDR3 is CASSLGSSYNSPLHF. The CDR3 DNA follows: TGTGCCAGCAGCTTAGGGAGCTCCTATAATTCACCCCTCCACTTT.

This chain uses TRBV3-1 (or the pseudogene TRBV3-2) with TRBJ1-1; TRBD1 aligns across 10 bases. The CDR3 has 13 amino acids. The V segment lost 6 bases and the J segment 6 bases; nucleotides outside the gene matches: 4. CDR1 and CDR2 (germline): LGHDT, YNNKEL (reference sequence). The CDR3 nucleotides read TGTGCCAGCAGTCCCGGGACAGGGGCTGAAGCTTTCTTT. Its protein is CASSPGTGAEAFF.

This clone appeared a few times. V and J are TRBV27 and TRBJ1-4, with D possibly matching TRBD1 (5 bases). Deletions cut 4 bases from V and 9 bases from J, with 6 bases between. CDR1 MNHEY and CDR2 SMNVEV come from the germline V gene (reference sequence). The CDR3 has 11 residues. CDR3 protein: CASSWGKKLFF. CDR3 sequence (DNA): TGTGCCAGCAGTTGGGGCAAAAAACTGTTTTTT.

This chain connects TRBV4-1 to TRBJ1-4, with D uncertain. The CDR3 runs to 14 residues. Germline loops: CDR1 MGHRA, CDR2 YSYEKL. Trimming removed 3 bases from V and 8 bases from J, with 13 bases in between. In nucleotides, the CDR3 is TGCGCCAGCAGCCATCTAATAGAGGAGGAAAAACTGTTTTTT. This sequence encodes CASSHLIEEEKLFF.

The gene calls are TRBV27 and TRBJ2-2; 10 bases align to TRBD2. The V gene end was trimmed by 8 bases and the J gene end by 5 bases; junction bases not matched to a gene: 11. Germline CDR1 MNHEY, CDR2 SMNVEV (reference sequence). There are 16 residues in the CDR3. DNA for the CDR3: TGTGCCAGCCGAGGGGGGCTAGCGGGAGAAACCGGGGAGCTGTTTTTT. Amino acid sequence: CASRGGLAGETGELFF.

This chain connects TRBV7-9 to TRBJ1-2; no clear D. The CDR3 has 13 amino acids. Per germline, CDR1 SEHNR and CDR2 FQNEAQ (reference sequence). The germline V and J ends were trimmed by 8 bases and 3 bases, with 13 bases remaining between them. CDR3 region: CASGFRQDYGYTF. As DNA, the CDR3 is TGTGCCAGCGGATTCAGACAAGACTATGGCTACACCTTC.